Below are 8 T cell receptor beta chains sequenced from a single sample in a study of T cells after yellow fever vaccination. From the 5' RACE reads, TCRdb called clonotypes with MiXCR, one entry per CDR3 protein. The repertoire has some 170,000 distinct CDR3 sequences, around 9% of them found once; the top ten carry approximately 35%. Sequencing used CD8+ T cells sorted from PBMCs, obtained 45 days after the yellow fever booster vaccination. These receptor sequences come from a man in his late teens or twenties who received the YFV17D yellow fever vaccine.

The chain is built from TRBV4-1 and TRBJ2-5, with D perhaps matching TRBD1 or TRBD2 (6 bases each). CDR3 length: 16 residues. Trimming stripped 1 base from V and 1 base from J, with 13 bases between. Germline lookup yields CDR1 MGHRA and CDR2 YSYEKL. CDR3 sequence: CASSQVMRGAQETQYF. The CDR3 DNA reads TGCGCCAGCAGCCAAGTGATGAGGGGGGCCCAAGAGACCCAGTACTTC.

This clonotype came up once. The V gene is TRBV5-1, the J gene TRBJ2-1; 13 nucleotides agree with TRBD2. Trimming at V came to 4 bases and at J to 7 bases, leaving 5 bases not matched to a gene. CDR1 is SGHRS and CDR2 is YFSETQ in the germline V gene. The CDR3 is made up of 15 amino acids. Here the CDR3 DNA reads TGCGCCAGCAGCGTGGGACTAGCGGGGCGGAATGAGCAGTTCTTC. It yields the protein CASSVGLAGRNEQFF.

The table lists this clonotype with a few counts. The chain links TRBV20-1 to TRBJ2-7, with 7 bases lining up with TRBD1. Germline CDR1 reads DFQATT; CDR2 reads SNEGSKA (reference sequence). With V trimmed by 4 bases and J by 5 bases, 23 bases remained unmatched. The CDR3 covers 18 residues. The DNA for the CDR3 is TGCAGTGCTATCTTCGACAGGGAGCAAGTTTGGAGGCAGGACGAGCAGTACGTC. Residues: CSAIFDREQVWRQDEQYV.

This clonotype was counted only a few times. V gene TRBV7-2 combines with J gene TRBJ2-3; TRBD2 is a possible D gene (5 bases). The CDR3 consists of 15 residues. Per germline, CDR1 SGHTA and CDR2 FQGNSA. Trimming pared 1 base from V and 1 base from J, leaving 9 bases between. The CDR3 is CASSLVMRGTDTQYF. CDR3 nucleotide sequence: TGTGCCAGCAGCTTAGTGATGAGGGGCACAGATACGCAGTATTTT.

The sample holds a few counts of this clonotype. This chain links TRBV9 with TRBJ1-6; D is unclear. The V gene lost 0 bases and the J gene lost 13 bases, with 5 bases spanning the gap. The CDR3 sequence is 11 residues long. CDR1 is SGDLS and CDR2 is YYNGEE in the germline V gene. The CDR3 loop is CASSVDGPLHF. DNA for the CDR3: TGTGCCAGCAGCGTAGATGGCCCCCTCCACTTT.

The chain has TRBV6-1 and TRBJ2-7; D not certain. The CDR3 totals 16 residues. Germline V gene sequence: CDR1 MNHNS, CDR2 SASEGT. Trimming removed 3 bases from V and 0 bases from J, with 15 bases in between. CDR3 loop: CASSDGAYKSSYEQYV. CDR3 in DNA: TGTGCCAGCAGTGATGGTGCCTACAAGAGCTCCTACGAGCAGTACGTC.

This clonotype was counted at least ten times. V and J are TRBV28 and TRBJ1-4, with 7 bases that match TRBD1. The V gene end was trimmed by 2 bases and the J gene end by 3 bases; junction bases not matched to a gene: 12. The CDR3 consists of 18 residues. CDR1 and CDR2 (germline): MDHEN, SYDVKM. The CDR3 region is CASSLPGTAPNANEKLFF. In DNA, the CDR3 is TGTGCCAGCAGTTTACCCGGGACAGCTCCCAATGCTAATGAAAAACTGTTTTTT.

This sequence joins TRBV29-1 and TRBJ1-2; D gene ambiguous. V was cut by 8 bases and J by 3 bases, with 25 bases left in between. The V gene's germline CDR1 is SQVTM and CDR2 ANQGSEA. The CDR3 sequence is 16 residues long. In DNA form, the CDR3 reads TGCAGCACACGGAGGCAGGCATCCAAACCGGACTATGGCTACACCTTC. This codes for CSTRRQASKPDYGYTF.